Shown below are 29 T cell receptor beta chains from a single sample sequenced in a study of cytomegalovirus exposure and HLA in healthy donors. Researchers ran the PCR with 60 Vbeta and 13 Jbeta primers. TCRdb's copy holds only in-frame clones and misses some; the assay was immunoSEQ multiplex PCR. The sample has 100,000 to 150,000 clones; under 85% are singletons. What was sequenced was PBMCs. Receptors were obtained from a male donor in good health and CMV-seropositive.

The chain links TRBV18 to TRBJ1-5; D is perhaps TRBD1 (6 bases). CDR1 KGHSH and CDR2 LQKENI come from the germline V gene. V was trimmed by 4 bases and J by 5 bases, leaving 18 bases between them. The CDR3 runs 16 residues. CDR3: CASSLKHTGTDQPQHF. The CDR3 DNA follows: TGTGCCAGCTCACTAAAACACACAGGGACGGATCAGCCCCAGCATTTT.

The V and J genes are TRBV4-1 and TRBJ1-4; D remains ambiguous. The CDR3 is 12 amino acids. V gave up 4 bases and J gave up 5 bases, with 5 bases separating them. Germline-derived CDR1 and CDR2 are MGHRA and YSYEKL. In DNA, the CDR3 is TGCGCCAGCAGCCCGGTCAATGAAAAACTGTTTTTT. Translating gives CASSPVNEKLFF.

The rearrangement links TRBV15 to TRBJ1-5; D gene unclear. Germline-derived CDR1 and CDR2 are LNHNV and YYDKDF (reference sequence). Trimming shortened V by 0 bases and J by 5 bases, and 14 bases separated the two germline ends. This CDR3 has 16 amino acids. The CDR3 sequence is CATSRDYPGNHQPQHF. DNA for the CDR3: TGTGCCACCAGCAGAGATTACCCCGGGAACCATCAGCCCCAGCATTTT.

The CDR3 region is CASSIRGPGEQYF. The CDR3 nucleotides read TGTGCCAGTAGTATAAGGGGCCCAGGCGAGCAGTACTTC. This rearrangement joins TRBV19 to TRBJ2-7; D might be TRBD1 (5 bases). CDR3 length: 13 residues. The germline V and J ends were trimmed by 2 bases and 6 bases, with 11 bases remaining between them. In germline, CDR1 is LNHDA, CDR2 SQIVND (reference sequence).

V and J are TRBV18 and TRBJ1-1; 7 nucleotides align to TRBD1. The ends lost 3 bases at V and 0 bases at J; junction bases unmatched: 7. The CDR3 contains 16 residues. Germline V CDR1 and CDR2: KGHSH, LQKENI. CDR3 bases: TGTGCCAGCTCACCTTGGACAGGACTAATGAACACTGAAGCTTTCTTT. Translation: CASSPWTGLMNTEAFF.

This clone has a single count. The chain combines TRBV5-4 with TRBJ1-6; 8 bases align to TRBD1. CDR3 length: 15 amino acids. Germline CDR1 reads SGHNT; CDR2 reads YYREEE (reference sequence). With 4 bases clipped from V and 6 bases from J, the junction kept 6 bases outside the gene matches. The CDR3 protein is CASSQGDRLNSPLHF. CDR3 in DNA: TGTGCCAGCAGCCAGGGGGACAGGCTTAATTCACCCCTCCACTTT.

A remark on this clone: Mismatch with germline at one junction end may stem from a read error. This rearrangement joins TRBV6-1 to TRBJ2-6; 9 nucleotides line up with TRBD2. The CDR3 has 18 residues. The germline CDR1 and CDR2 sequences are MNHNS and SASEGT. CDR3 region: CASSVAAGGQSGANGLTF. The CDR3 coding sequence is TGTGCCAGCAGTGTCGCCGCGGGAGGGCAGTCTGGGGCCAACGGCCTGACTTTC.

As DNA, the CDR3 is TGTGCCAGCAGACTCACAGGGGGCGTGACAGATACGCAGTATTTT. Encoded protein: CASRLTGGVTDTQYF. V gene TRBV6-6 combines with J gene TRBJ2-3; 9 bases are shared with TRBD1. J lost 3 bases, V lost 6 bases, and 7 bases had no gene match. Germline V gene lookup returns CDR1 MNHNY and CDR2 SVGAGI (reference sequence). CDR3 size: 15 residues.

This rearrangement joins TRBV18 to TRBJ2-1, with 7 bases lining up with TRBD1. With V trimmed by 2 bases and J by 4 bases, 2 bases remained unmatched. The length of the CDR3 is 14 residues. In germline, CDR1 is KGHSH, CDR2 LQKENI. The CDR3 bases are TGTGCCAGCTCACCAAGGGACAGTTACAATGAGCAGTTCTTC. Its protein is CASSPRDSYNEQFF.

This clone has more than one count but fewer than ten. The chain has TRBV7-2 and TRBJ2-7; 11 bases align to TRBD2. CDR3 size: 15 residues. V was pared by 5 bases and J by 2 bases, with 5 bases of the junction left unmatched. Germline V gene sequence: CDR1 SGHTA, CDR2 FQGNSA. This CDR3 reads CASSPRLAGTYEQYF. The CDR3 nucleotides read TGTGCCAGCAGCCCCAGACTAGCGGGGACCTACGAGCAGTACTTC.

The gene calls are TRBV6-1 and TRBJ1-5, with D perhaps TRBD1 (5 bases). The CDR3 spans 15 residues. Looked up from germline, CDR1 is MNHNS and CDR2 is SASEGT. Trimming took off 7 bases at V and 3 bases at J, with 16 bases between the two ends. CDR3 residues: CASNRGGLANQPQHF. CDR3 sequence (DNA): TGTGCCAGCAACCGGGGGGGACTCGCCAATCAGCCCCAGCATTTT.

DNA of the CDR3: TGCAGCGTTGAAGATCCCCGGGACAGTTACGACCCTAACTATGGCTACACCTTC. Its translation: CSVEDPRDSYDPNYGYTF. This chain joins TRBV29-1 and TRBJ1-2; 7 bases are a match to TRBD1. The germline gives CDR1 SQVTM, CDR2 ANQGSEA. Losses at the gene ends were 0 bases for V and 0 bases for J; bases not matched to a gene: 13. This CDR3 is built from 18 residues.

A word on this clone: One junction end disagrees with the germline gene, perhaps due to a read error. DNA of the CDR3: TGTGCCAGCAGCGCCTTCGGACAGGGGATTGAGGGGGCCAACGGCCTGACTTTC. This translates into CASSAFGQGIEGANGLTF. This chain connects TRBV11-1 to TRBJ2-6; 9 bases fit TRBD1. This CDR3 spans 18 amino acids. Germline V CDR1 and CDR2: SGHAT, FQDESV (reference sequence).

This chain connects TRBV5-1 to TRBJ2-2, with D maybe TRBD1 (6 bases). Trimming removed 4 bases at V and 3 bases at J, with 16 bases between. The CDR3 is 16 residues long. CDR1 and CDR2 (germline): SGHRS, YFSETQ. The CDR3 here is CASSLRRAGDTGELFF. For the CDR3, the DNA is TGCGCCAGCAGCCTCCGCCGGGCAGGGGACACCGGGGAGCTGTTTTTT.

This clone was observed a few times. The chain employs TRBV6-1 and TRBJ2-7, with 9 bases fitting TRBD1. CDR1 is MNHNS and CDR2 is SASEGT in the germline V gene. V was pared by 6 bases and J by 2 bases, with 5 bases of the junction left unmatched. The CDR3 has 14 residues. CDR3 loop: CASRRTGATYEQYF. The CDR3 DNA is TGTGCCAGCAGGAGGACAGGGGCGACCTACGAGCAGTACTTC.

J is TRBJ2-7 and V is TRBV25-1, with D perhaps matching TRBD2 (6 bases). CDR1 is MGHDK, CDR2 SYGVNS, per germline. Trimming removed 4 bases at V and 2 bases at J, with 12 bases between. This CDR3 spans 14 amino acids. The chain's CDR3 is CASSGWDSPYEQYF. The CDR3, as DNA: TGTGCCAGCAGTGGGTGGGACTCCCCCTACGAGCAGTACTTC.

This rearrangement joins TRBV10-3 to TRBJ2-3; possibly TRBD2 for D (6 bases). From germline, CDR1 is ENHRY and CDR2 SYGVKD. This CDR3 contains 12 residues. V shed 5 bases and J shed 11 bases, with 14 bases lying between them. CDR3 in amino acids: CAISFLGEEQYF. As DNA, the CDR3 is TGTGCCATCAGTTTTCTAGGGGAGGAGCAGTATTTT.

This clone was counted between two and nine times. This chain uses TRBV6-1 with TRBJ2-1, with 8 bases matching TRBD2. Germline values: CDR1 MNHNS, CDR2 SASEGT. This CDR3 has 16 amino acids. Germline trimming cut 2 bases from V and 1 base from J; bases unmatched to any gene: 4. This CDR3 reads CASSEHAGGSYNEQFF. In nucleotides, the CDR3 is TGTGCCAGCAGTGAACACGCGGGGGGTTCCTACAATGAGCAGTTCTTC.

This clone has just a few counts. This chain uses TRBV11-2 with TRBJ2-1, with D tentatively TRBD1 (5 bases). Germline values: CDR1 SGHAT, CDR2 FQNNGV. V was shortened by 5 bases and J by 6 bases, with 8 bases between the two germline ends. The CDR3 loop spans 12 amino acids. The CDR3 DNA is TGTGCCAGCAGCCGAAGGGGCAATGAGCAGTTCTTC. It yields the protein CASSRRGNEQFF.

This clone appeared a few times. The chain carries TRBV7-2 and TRBJ2-1; perhaps TRBD2 as D (5 bases). The CDR3 is 14 amino acids. Germline CDR1 and CDR2: SGHTA and FQGNSA. Trimming cost V 6 bases and J 2 bases, with 11 bases left between them. The chain's CDR3 is CASRPSGTYNEQFF. In nucleotides, the CDR3 is TGTGCCAGCAGACCCAGCGGAACCTACAATGAGCAGTTCTTC.

A few counts support this clone. V and J are TRBV2 and TRBJ2-7, with a tentative D call TRBD1 (5 bases). Germline V CDR1 and CDR2: SNHLY, FYNNEI. The CDR3 runs to 16 residues. V was pared by 4 bases and J by 0 bases, with 16 bases between. CDR3 in amino acids: CASSGVRETASYEQYF. The CDR3 nucleotides are TGTGCCAGCAGTGGGGTCCGAGAGACAGCCTCCTACGAGCAGTACTTC.

The gene calls are TRBV7-2 and TRBJ2-7; TRBD1 aligns across 8 bases. V dropped 3 bases and J dropped 0; count of bases not matched to a gene: 1. Germline V gives CDR1 SGHTA, CDR2 FQGNSA. This CDR3 comprises 14 residues. DNA for the CDR3: TGTGCCAGCAGCTTCGACAGGGGCTCCTACGAGCAGTACTTC. This translates into CASSFDRGSYEQYF. The whole variable domain, filled in from reference TRBV7-2 and TRBJ2-7, reads GAGVSQSPSNKVTEKGKDVELRCDPISGHTALYWYRQSLGQGLEFLIYFQGNSAPDKSGLPSDRFSAERTGGSVSTLTIQRTQQEDSAVYLCASSFDRGSYEQYFGPGTRLTVT.

J is TRBJ2-3 and V is TRBV28, with 7 bases aligning to TRBD2. J was trimmed by 3 bases and V by 2 bases; bases with no gene match: 5. Germline V gives CDR1 MDHEN, CDR2 SYDVKM. The CDR3 totals 15 residues. Written as DNA, the CDR3 is TGTGCCAGCAGTTTAAGCGGGGCCTCAACAGATACGCAGTATTTT. This sequence encodes CASSLSGASTDTQYF.

The chain recombines TRBV9 with TRBJ2-2; D unclear. Germline-derived CDR1 and CDR2 are SGDLS and YYNGEE. The CDR3 is made up of 13 amino acids. V was trimmed by 0 bases and J by 7 bases, leaving 7 bases between them. CDR3 loop: CASSVVSVGELFF. CDR3 nucleotides: TGTGCCAGCAGCGTAGTGTCGGTCGGGGAGCTGTTTTTT.

This chain's CDR3 is CASSRGSTDTQYF. CDR3 DNA sequence: TGTGCCAGCAGCAGGGGGTCTACAGATACGCAGTATTTT. The V gene is TRBV28, the J gene TRBJ2-3, with 7 positions matching TRBD1. Germline V gene lookup returns CDR1 MDHEN and CDR2 SYDVKM. V dropped 6 bases and J dropped 3; count of bases not matched to a gene: 3. The CDR3 covers 13 residues. The full variable domain, its missing parts supplied by reference TRBV28 and TRBJ2-3, is DVKVTQSSRYLVKRTGEKVFLECVQDMDHENMFWYRQDPGLGLRLIYFSYDVKMKEKGDIPEGYSVSREKKERFSLILESASTNQTSMYLCASSRGSTDTQYFGPGTRLTVL.

The V and J genes are TRBV7-8 and TRBJ2-1, with D possibly being TRBD2 (6 bases). The V and J ends lost 7 bases and 8 bases respectively, with 21 bases between them. The CDR3 runs 15 residues. Germline values: CDR1 SGHVS, CDR2 FQNEAQ. The CDR3 DNA reads TGTGCCAGCACCCTCGGCGGGATTCCCACCGATGAGCAGTTCTTC. Its protein product is CASTLGGIPTDEQFF.

The rearrangement joins TRBV6-1 to TRBJ2-3; 9 nucleotides agree with TRBD2. The CDR3 is 18 amino acids. Per the germline V gene, CDR1 is MNHNS and CDR2 is SASEGT. The V and J ends lost 2 bases and 0 bases, in that order; junction bases with no gene match: 9. The CDR3 sequence: CASSELAGDLTSTDTQYF. DNA for the CDR3: TGTGCCAGCAGTGAATTAGCGGGGGACCTTACTAGCACAGATACGCAGTATTTT.

V and J are TRBV11-2 and TRBJ2-7; TRBD2 is a possible D gene (6 bases). Trimming shortened V by 0 bases and J by 1 base, and 13 bases separated the two germline ends. Germline lookup yields CDR1 SGHAT and CDR2 FQNNGV. The CDR3 is made up of 16 amino acids. The CDR3 coding sequence is TGTGCCAGCAGCTTAGATCCGGCTAGCGAGTCCTACGAGCAGTACTTC. As protein: CASSLDPASESYEQYF.

The chain recombines TRBV5-4 with TRBJ2-5; TRBD1 might be the D (7 bases). The germline V and J ends were trimmed by 4 bases and 1 base, with 17 bases remaining between them. CDR1 and CDR2 from the germline V gene are SGHNT and YYREEE (reference sequence). There are 16 residues in the CDR3. CDR3 coding DNA: TGTGCCAGCAGCCCTCCCCGGCAGGGGGGCCAAGAGACCCAGTACTTC. Translation gives CASSPPRQGGQETQYF.